The sequence of this TCR beta chain was determined in a study of cytomegalovirus exposure and HLA in healthy donors. Of note for this clone: No antigen is known for it.

The PCR was carried out with 60 Vbeta primers and 13 Jbeta primers. Measured with immunoSEQ multiplex PCR; TCRdb has only the in-frame clones, and not every one. The sample includes about 130,000 clones, around 83% of them seen just once. Points from the study as a whole: In a later analysis, TCR beta V- and J-gene trimming was associated with a missense DCLRE1C variant. A prior analysis recorded that most TCR beta V segments were productive about 90% or about 30% of the time.

This sequence originates from a young woman in good health and CMV-seropositive. The sample was PBMCs.

CDR3 region: CASSLFNGAYNEQFF. The DNA for the CDR3 is TGTGCCAGCAGCTTGTTCAACGGGGCCTACAATGAGCAGTTCTTC. This chain links TRBV5-6 with TRBJ2-1; a possible D gene is TRBD2 (5 bases). Germline-derived CDR1 and CDR2 are SGHDT and YYEEEE. Trimming took off 1 base at V and 2 bases at J, with 10 bases between the two ends. The CDR3 totals 15 residues.